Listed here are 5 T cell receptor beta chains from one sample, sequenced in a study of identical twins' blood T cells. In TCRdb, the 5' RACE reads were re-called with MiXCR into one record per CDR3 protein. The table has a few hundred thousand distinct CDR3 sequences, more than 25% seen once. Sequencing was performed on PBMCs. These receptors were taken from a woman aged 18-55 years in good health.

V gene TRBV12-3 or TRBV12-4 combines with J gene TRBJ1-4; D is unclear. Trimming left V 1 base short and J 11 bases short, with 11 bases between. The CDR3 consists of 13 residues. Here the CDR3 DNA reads TGTGCCAGCAGTTTAGACCCCTTTGGGAAACTGTTTTTT. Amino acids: CASSLDPFGKLFF.

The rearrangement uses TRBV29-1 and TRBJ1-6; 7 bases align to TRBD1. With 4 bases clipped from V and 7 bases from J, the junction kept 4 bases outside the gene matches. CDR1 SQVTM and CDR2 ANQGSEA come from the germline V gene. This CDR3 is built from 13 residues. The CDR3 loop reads CSVALDRNSPLHF. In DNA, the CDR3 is TGCAGCGTTGCTTTGGACAGGAATTCACCCCTCCACTTT.

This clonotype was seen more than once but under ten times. The CDR3 DNA sequence: TGTGCCAGCAGCTTAACGGCAGGCGCTCCTCTTTATGGCTACACCTTC. Translation gives CASSLTAGAPLYGYTF. The rearrangement uses TRBV7-6 and TRBJ1-2; no clear D gene. V lost 2 bases and J 5 bases, leaving 18 bases between the germline ends. From germline, CDR1 is SGHVS and CDR2 FNYEAQ. This CDR3 comprises 16 residues.

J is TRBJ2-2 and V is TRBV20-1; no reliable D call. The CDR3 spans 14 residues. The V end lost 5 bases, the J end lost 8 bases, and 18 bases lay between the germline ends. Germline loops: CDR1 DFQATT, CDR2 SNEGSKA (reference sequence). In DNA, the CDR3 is TGCAGTGCTTTCAGGTTGGGAACTCCTGGGGAGCTGTTTTTT. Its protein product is CSAFRLGTPGELFF.

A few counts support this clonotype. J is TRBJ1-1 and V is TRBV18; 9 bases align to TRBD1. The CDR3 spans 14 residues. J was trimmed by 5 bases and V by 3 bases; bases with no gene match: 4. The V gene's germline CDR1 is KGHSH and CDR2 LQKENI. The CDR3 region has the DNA TGTGCCAGCTCACCGGGACAGGGTTGGACTGAAGCTTTCTTT. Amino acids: CASSPGQGWTEAFF. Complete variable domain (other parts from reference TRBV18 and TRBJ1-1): NAGVMQNPRHLVRRRGQEARLRCSPMKGHSHVYWYRQLPEEGLKFMVYLQKENIIDESGMPKERFSAEFPKEGPSILRIQQVVRGDSAAYFCASSPGQGWTEAFFGQGTRLTVV.